The clone carrying this T cell receptor (beta chain) was recorded many times. Its matching antigen is unknown. V gave up 0 bases and J gave up 2 bases, with 14 bases separating them. Germline V CDR1 and CDR2: KGHDR, SFDVKD. The CDR3 spans 17 residues. These data originate in a study of prognosis after radiotherapy for stage I lung cancer. For the study at large: April 2018 to early 2019 saw enrollment of stage I non-small cell lung cancer patients. Some 14 patients presented with newly diagnosed primary stage I lung tumors, and about 5 carried oligometastatic NSCLC following surgical resection of the primary tumor. Study outcomes and limitations: Lower Shannon entropy values were found after stereotactic body radiation therapy in patients who developed distant metastases.

The study amplified the TCR beta CDR3 region from genomic DNA. This amplification was carried out by two rounds of multiplex PCR. Primers (each specific to one TRBV or TRBJ gene) were used in first-round PCR. In TCRdb, the multiplex PCR reads were re-called with MiXCR into one record per CDR3 protein. The table lists 25,000 to 30,000 distinct CDR3 sequences, approximately 44% of them singletons. Disease was node-negative on CT and PET/CT in all patients; none had prior chemotherapy, radiotherapy or other malignancies. The origin of this receptor is a donor older than 45 with non-small cell lung cancer. Sequenced here: PBMCs, sampled before or after stereotactic body radiation therapy (not recorded which). V usage is TRBV24-1 and J usage is TRBJ2-3; possibly TRBD2 for D (6 bases). The DNA for the CDR3 is TGTGCCACCAGTGATTTGGATACTAGCCAAAACACAGATACGCAGTATTTT. This sequence encodes CATSDLDTSQNTDTQYF.